Listed here are 6 T cell receptor beta chains from one sample, sequenced in a study of blood T cell repertoires in COVID-19. Sequencing was performed with immunoSEQ multiplex PCR; in TCRdb, only in-frame clones are kept and a portion is missing. The table lists fewer than 250,000 clones, approximately 86% of them singletons, with roughly 0.69% in the top ten. What was sequenced was peripheral blood. These receptors came from a man in his forties with acute or convalescent COVID-19.

The rearrangement uses TRBV7-6 and TRBJ2-2, with TRBD2 as a possible D gene (5 bases). V dropped 5 bases and J dropped 2 bases, with 18 bases sitting between them. CDR1 SGHVS and CDR2 FNYEAQ come from the germline V gene. The CDR3 contains 17 residues. The CDR3 protein is CASSLPRGISNTGELFF. DNA of the CDR3: TGTGCCAGCAGCCTCCCTAGAGGGATTAGTAACACCGGGGAGCTGTTTTTT.

This clone was recorded once. The junction does not match germline at one end; this may be a read error. The chain uses TRBV6-6 and TRBJ2-3, with a tentative D call TRBD1 (6 bases). The germline V gene has CDR1 MNHNY and CDR2 SVGAGI (reference sequence). The CDR3 totals 15 residues. CDR3 residues: CASSYFRGMTDTQYF. In nucleotides, the CDR3 is TGTGCCAGCAGCTACTTCAGGGGTATGACAGATACGCAGTATTTT.

The chain carries TRBV7-7 and TRBJ2-5, with 8 bases identical to TRBD1. The CDR3 sequence is 16 residues long. V gave up 1 base and J gave up 4 bases; unmatched junction bases: 8. CDR1 and CDR2 (germline): SSHAT, FNYEAQ (reference sequence). The CDR3 spells CASSLGGTGGRETQYF. The CDR3 nucleotides read TGTGCCAGCAGCTTAGGTGGGACAGGAGGACGAGAGACCCAGTACTTC.

This chain links TRBV30 with TRBJ1-1; no clear D. CDR1 and CDR2 from the germline V gene are GTSNPN and SVGIG (reference sequence). CDR3 size: 12 residues. Trimming left V 5 bases short and J 0 bases short, with 7 bases between. In DNA form, the CDR3 reads TGTGCCTGGGCGGGATTGAACACTGAAGCTTTCTTT. Translated: CAWAGLNTEAFF. The whole variable domain, remainder taken from reference TRBV30 and TRBJ1-1, is SQTIHQWPATLVQPVGSPLSLECTVEGTSNPNLYWYRQAAGRGLQLLFYSVGIGQISSEVPQNLSASRPQDRQFILSSKKLLLSDSGFYLCAWAGLNTEAFFGQGTRLTVV.

The J gene is TRBJ2-2, the V gene TRBV3-1 (or the pseudogene TRBV3-2); D not certain. The germline gives CDR1 LGHDT, CDR2 YNNKEL (reference sequence). The CDR3 sequence is 12 residues long. Trimming took 3 bases from V and 6 from J, leaving 5 bases between them. The CDR3 protein is CASSHVSGELFF. Here the CDR3 DNA reads TGTGCCAGCAGCCACGTGTCCGGGGAGCTGTTTTTT.

This rearrangement joins TRBV5-1 to TRBJ2-2, with 11 bases matching TRBD2. Germline V gene data show CDR1 as SGHRS and CDR2 as YFSETQ. The CDR3 length is 15 residues. V was pared by 3 bases and J by 6 bases, with 4 bases of the junction left unmatched. CDR3 amino acids: CASSWGTSGSGELFF. The CDR3 region has the DNA TGCGCCAGCAGCTGGGGGACTAGCGGATCCGGGGAGCTGTTTTTT.